The rows below give T cell receptor beta chains drawn from one sample of a study of monozygotic twins with inflammatory bowel disease. TCRdb re-called the 5' RACE reads; every CDR3 protein appears as one record, without DNA. This sample's table has around 100,000 distinct CDR3 sequences. The sequencing input was blood. The receptor set was obtained from a human donor with ulcerative colitis or Crohn's disease, or a healthy co-twin of an affected twin (not recorded which). Both conserved end residues are part of each CDR3.

V gene	J gene	CDR3 protein
TRBV12-3/TRBV12-4	TRBJ2-1	CASSRTSGGRREQFF
TRBV18	TRBJ2-5	CASSPPTLGAQYF
TRBV27	TRBJ2-7	CASSQRDRGWYEQYF
TRBV6-1	TRBJ2-6	CASSPTGYGANVLTF
TRBV6-2/TRBV6-3	TRBJ2-7	CASGTHRYEQYF
TRBV9	TRBJ2-1	CASSVAHEQFF
TRBV10-3	TRBJ1-5	CAAKGDSNQPQHF
TRBV7-3	TRBJ2-2	CASSPTTGGYTGELFF
TRBV9	TRBJ2-5	CASSVGQGGETQYF
TRBV12-3/TRBV12-4	TRBJ2-3	CASNKRADTQYF
TRBV29-1	TRBJ1-3	CSVKGGISGNTIYF
TRBV5-1	TRBJ2-3	CASSLEADTQYF
TRBV20-1	TRBJ2-7	CSAQIDGYEQYF
TRBV23-1	TRBJ1-5	CASSQSNIQGAYQPQHF
TRBV12-3/TRBV12-4	TRBJ1-4	CASSSQGRLEKLFF
TRBV29-1	TRBJ2-7	CSVVTRGYEQYF
TRBV5-1	TRBJ2-1	CASSLGDSYNEQFF
TRBV12-3/TRBV12-4	TRBJ2-1	CASSRDPRGVSYNEQFF
TRBV3-1	TRBJ2-2	CASSQGRSAGPNTGELFF
TRBV7-2	TRBJ1-6	CASSSRSSGMKSLHF
TRBV20-1	TRBJ2-3	CSARSGSMNADTQYF
TRBV9	TRBJ1-5	CASSPGAGRLNQPQHF
TRBV6-2/TRBV6-3	TRBJ2-1	CASSSPGWEPYNEQFF
TRBV6-1	TRBJ2-7	CASSPGGMGYEQYF
TRBV6-5	TRBJ1-5	CASTRDISQPQHF
TRBV7-7	TRBJ2-5	CASSPMDRVAETQYF
TRBV20-1	TRBJ2-7	CSAVPGLIYEQYF
TRBV3-1	TRBJ1-1	CASSPRQNTEAFF
TRBV6-7	TRBJ2-7	CAKRDSRPSEQYF
TRBV30	TRBJ2-7	CACNLDYEQYF
TRBV5-1	TRBJ2-1	CASSLGGIRDNEQFF
TRBV27	TRBJ2-7	CASTPSGYSYEQYF
TRBV9	TRBJ1-3	CASSPVQGLNTIYF
TRBV20-1	TRBJ1-1	CSAHGSGTGGTEAFF
TRBV6-5	TRBJ1-2	CASRDSLYGYTF
TRBV7-3	TRBJ1-1	CASTPGRDTEAFF
TRBV27	TRBJ1-2	CASSLFGTNYGYTF
TRBV19	TRBJ1-5	CASSISGTDALRQPQHF
TRBV7-9	TRBJ2-7	CASSLGLAGPSYEQYF
TRBV29-1	TRBJ2-5	CSVDRTGKETQYF
TRBV11-1	TRBJ1-1	CASSLARKELPMNTEAFF
TRBV5-1	TRBJ2-3	CASSLAVGGPSDTQYF
TRBV27	TRBJ1-1	CASSLGQGLIGAFF
TRBV20-1	TRBJ2-1	CSGSGSYNEQFF
TRBV20-1	TRBJ2-3	CSARSGDSGTDTQYF
TRBV20-1	TRBJ2-7	CSASATAGDHYEQYF
TRBV20-1	TRBJ2-5	CSASVKNQETQYF
TRBV5-6	TRBJ2-5	CASSPTKKLAGGETQYF
TRBV6-2/TRBV6-3	TRBJ2-1	CASSYDSYNEQFF
TRBV10-2	TRBJ2-4	CASSGTRDLRWRRAKNIQYF
TRBV5-1	TRBJ1-1	CASHYRGDTEAFF
TRBV7-2	TRBJ1-1	CASSYRVEAFF